The 5 T cell receptor beta chains below come from one sample, sequenced in a study of blood T cell repertoires in COVID-19. TCRdb's copy holds only in-frame clones and misses some; the assay was immunoSEQ multiplex PCR. The sample has about 130,000 clones, approximately 87% seen once. Specimen: peripheral blood. The receptors here all came from a man aged 50-59 years with active COVID-19.

The V and J genes are TRBV7-3 and TRBJ2-1, with 9 bases that match TRBD1. The germline gives CDR1 SGHTA, CDR2 FQGTGA. The CDR3 is 15 amino acids. The V and J ends lost 2 bases and 7 bases, in that order; junction bases with no gene match: 6. DNA of the CDR3: TGTGCCAGCAGCTTAGACAGGGGGTCATGGAATGAGCAGTTCTTC. Protein: CASSLDRGSWNEQFF. The full variable domain, with the rest looked up from reference TRBV7-3 and TRBJ2-1, is GAGVSQTPSNKVTEKGKYVELRCDPISGHTALYWYRQSLGQGPEFLIYFQGTGAADDSGLPNDRFFAVRPEGSVSTLKIQRTERGDSAVYLCASSLDRGSWNEQFFGPGTRLTVL.

V gene TRBV6-5 combines with J gene TRBJ2-7; TRBD2 agrees at 12 bases. After removal of 5 bases from V and 3 bases from J, the junction contained 2 bases not matched to a gene. The CDR3 has 14 residues. Germline V gene sequence: CDR1 MNHEY, CDR2 SVGAGI. The CDR3 spells CASSRTSGVYEQYF. For the CDR3, the DNA is TGTGCCAGCAGTCGGACTAGCGGGGTCTACGAGCAGTACTTC.

A few counts support this clone. The J gene is TRBJ2-3, the V gene TRBV18; D is possibly TRBD2 (6 bases). CDR1 and CDR2 (germline): KGHSH, LQKENI. V was shortened by 1 base and J by 6 bases, with 17 bases between the two germline ends. The CDR3 is made up of 16 amino acids. The CDR3 bases are TGTGCCAGCTCACCACGAACTAGCACTCTATTGGATACGCAGTATTTT. It translates to CASSPRTSTLLDTQYF.

The chain uses TRBV5-8 and TRBJ1-4; D unclear. Germline loops: CDR1 SGHTS, CDR2 YDEGEE. This CDR3 contains 13 residues. The V end was cut by 0 bases, the J end by 4 bases, with 4 bases between. The CDR3: CASSLVVNEKLFF. The CDR3 region has the DNA TGTGCCAGCAGCTTGGTCGTTAATGAAAAACTGTTTTTT.

Only one count was recorded for this clone. The genes are TRBV19 and TRBJ1-5, with 7 bases lining up with TRBD1. From germline, CDR1 is LNHDA and CDR2 SQIVND (reference sequence). The CDR3 length is 16 residues. Trimming cost V 6 bases and J 6 bases; bases outside gene matches: 14. CDR3: CASSDQDRAIPQPQHF. As DNA, the CDR3 is TGTGCCAGTAGCGACCAAGACAGGGCGATCCCTCAGCCCCAGCATTTT.